The source of this TCR beta chain is a study of T cell clonotyping in hematopoietic cell transplantation. Study conclusions and caveats: CD4 and CD8 repertoire contributions could not be separated without sorting. Higher Inverse Simpson Index values in graft donor and pretransplant recipient predicted broader posttransplant TCR diversity.

This CDR3 spans 13 amino acids. From germline, CDR1 is SNHLY and CDR2 FYNNEI. Deletions cut 5 bases from V and 7 bases from J, with 15 bases between. Clones were sequenced by immunoSEQ multiplex PCR, and TCRdb holds only the in-frame ones, with some missing. This table holds over 10,000 clones, roughly four fifths found once. In the case of this clone: The antigen remains undetermined.

Blood collection times were about day -28 and days 30, 100, 180 posttransplant. The genes are TRBV2 and TRBJ2-7; D is possibly TRBD2 (5 bases). This clonotype was sampled from a female patient in her 40s who had an allogeneic stem cell transplant from a related donor, so T cells may come from the graft donor. Some clones in this sample may be carry-over from other donors' samples. This specimen was PBMCs, taken 100 days after allogeneic stem cell transplant. CDR3 DNA sequence: TGTGCCAGCAGTCCCTTGGGAGCGCGGGAGCAGTACTTC. As protein: CASSPLGAREQYF.